Listed below are T cell receptor beta chains from one sample, sequenced in a study of blood T cell repertoires in COVID-19. The method was immunoSEQ multiplex PCR; TCRdb's version includes in-frame clones alone and lacks a portion of them. The data contain around 220,000 clones, 65% to 90% of them singletons. Input material: peripheral blood. Source of these receptors: a woman over 75 with active or convalescent COVID-19. Each CDR3 is given with its conserved first and last residue. D genes are given only for firm matches. Clone size is shown for a subset of rows, as once, few, many or a class of expanded clone.

v_call	d_call	j_call	clone_size	cdr3_aa	cdr3_nt
TRBV13	TRBD2	TRBJ2-5	NA	CASSFGGGQETQYF	TGTGCCAGCAGCTTCGGCGGGGGGCAAGAGACCCAGTACTTC
TRBV28	NA	TRBJ1-1	few	CASSYITEAFF	TGTGCCAGCAGTTACATCACTGAAGCTTTCTTT
TRBV4-1	TRBD1	TRBJ1-5	NA	CASSHGQGSNQPQHF	TGCGCCAGCAGCCATGGACAGGGGAGCAATCAGCCCCAGCATTTT
TRBV12-2	NA	TRBJ1-5	NA	CASRLRLDRNRERFNQPQHF	TGTGCAAGTCGCTTAAGGTTGGACAGGAACAGGGAGAGGTTCAATCAGCCCCAGCATTTT
TRBV30	TRBD2	TRBJ2-5	NA	CAWNSGGETQYF	TGTGCCTGGAATTCGGGGGGTGAGACCCAGTACTTC
TRBV30	TRBD1	TRBJ1-3	once	CAWSAGTGGKNTIYF	TGTGCCTGGAGTGCCGGGACAGGGGGCAAGAACACCATATATTTT
TRBV11-2	TRBD2	TRBJ2-7	few	CASSPLAGESYEQYF	TGTGCCAGCAGCCCCTTAGCGGGGGAGTCCTACGAGCAGTACTTC
TRBV11-2	NA	TRBJ2-2	NA	CASSFVKGPETGELFF	TGTGCCAGCAGCTTTGTGAAGGGGCCGGAGACCGGGGAGCTGTTTTTT
TRBV15	NA	TRBJ2-2	NA	CATSRDTITGELFF	TGTGCCACCAGCAGAGATACAATCACCGGGGAGCTGTTTTTT
TRBV10-3	NA	TRBJ1-5	few	CAISDRGTSNQPQHF	TGTGCCATCAGTGACAGGGGTACAAGCAATCAGCCCCAGCATTTT
TRBV5-1	TRBD1	TRBJ1-5	NA	CASSLTGTGNNQPQHF	TGCGCCAGCAGCTTAACCGGGACAGGGAACAATCAGCCCCAGCATTTT
TRBV5-1	NA	TRBJ1-5	NA	CASSLGAGNSNQPQHF	TGCGCCAGCAGCTTGGGCGCGGGGAATAGCAATCAGCCCCAGCATTTT
TRBV19	TRBD1	TRBJ1-2	NA	CASSSMNDRVGYTF	TGTGCCAGTAGTTCGATGAATGACAGGGTTGGCTACACCTTC
TRBV5-1	TRBD1	TRBJ2-6	NA	CASSLGQGGGSGANVLTF	TGCGCCAGCAGCTTGGGACAGGGGGGCGGCTCTGGGGCCAACGTCCTGACTTTC
TRBV5-4	TRBD2	TRBJ2-5	NA	CASSPSGGQETQYF	TGTGCCAGCAGCCCGTCGGGGGGGCAAGAGACCCAGTACTTC
TRBV5-1	TRBD1	TRBJ2-3	NA	CASSPGTGSFTDTQYF	TGCGCCAGCAGCCCCGGGACAGGGTCATTCACAGATACGCAGTATTTT
TRBV2	TRBD2	TRBJ2-1	NA	CASKGLAGVEQFF	TGTGCCAGCAAGGGACTAGCGGGAGTAGAGCAGTTCTTC
TRBV27	NA	TRBJ2-1	NA	CASSPTGSYNEQFF	TGTGCCAGCAGTCCTACAGGGTCCTACAATGAGCAGTTCTTC
TRBV19	TRBD1	TRBJ1-2	NA	CASSAGGLNYGYTF	TGTGCCAGTAGTGCAGGGGGATTAAACTATGGCTACACCTTC
TRBV25-1	TRBD1	TRBJ1-1	NA	CASLRQGDTEAFF	TGTGCCAGTTTAAGACAGGGGGACACTGAAGCTTTCTTT
TRBV7-9	TRBD2	TRBJ2-5	NA	CASSSRTSGSVETQYF	TGTGCCAGCAGCTCGAGGACTAGCGGGAGTGTGGAGACCCAGTACTTC
TRBV15	TRBD2	TRBJ2-1	NA	CATSRQWGTSSYNEQFF	TGTGCCACCAGCAGACAGTGGGGGACTAGCTCCTACAATGAGCAGTTCTTC
TRBV28	NA	TRBJ2-2	NA	CASFTSGTGELFF	TGTGCCAGCTTTACTTCGGGCACCGGGGAGCTGTTTTTT
TRBV30	NA	TRBJ1-4	NA	CAWSVWSPNEKLFF	TGTGCCTGGAGTGTGTGGAGTCCTAATGAAAAACTGTTTTTT
TRBV28	TRBD1	TRBJ2-7	once	CASSLSGQGSYEQYF	TGTGCCAGCAGTTTATCGGGACAGGGTAGCTACGAGCAGTACTTC
TRBV18	TRBD1	TRBJ2-2	NA	CASSPETGTGVLANTGELFF	TGTGCCAGCTCACCAGAAACCGGGACAGGGGTGTTAGCGAACACCGGGGAGCTGTTTTTT
TRBV10-3	TRBD1	TRBJ1-2	NA	CAINSGQSLNGYTF	TGTGCCATCAATTCGGGACAGAGCCTGAATGGCTACACCTTC
TRBV5-1	TRBD2	TRBJ2-5	NA	CASSEEGTSGQETQYF	TGCGCCAGCAGCGAGGAGGGGACTAGCGGTCAAGAGACCCAGTACTTC
TRBV5-1	TRBD1	TRBJ1-6	once	CASSLHRGDSPLHF	TGCGCCAGCAGCTTGCACAGGGGTGATTCACCCCTCCACTTT
TRBV7-9	NA	TRBJ1-4	NA	CASSLVGVGEKLFF	TGTGCCAGCAGCTTAGTAGGGGTTGGTGAAAAACTGTTTTTT
TRBV5-4	TRBD1	TRBJ1-3	few	CASSLQTGRSGNTIYF	TGTGCCAGCAGCTTGCAGACAGGGAGGTCTGGAAACACCATATATTTT
TRBV7-8	TRBD1	TRBJ1-2	NA	CASSLGLIGTGVGYTF	TGTGCCAGCAGCTTAGGTCTCATCGGGACAGGGGTCGGCTACACCTTC
TRBV10-2	TRBD1	TRBJ1-4	NA	CASKDRAGRGLQKLFF	TGCGCCAGCAAGGACCGTGCGGGCAGGGGGTTACAAAAACTGTTTTTT
TRBV7-2	NA	TRBJ1-2	NA	CASSWSSIDGYTF	TGTGCCAGCAGCTGGAGCAGCATCGATGGCTACACCTTC
TRBV25-1	NA	TRBJ1-1	NA	CASSEPPMDTKAFF	TGTGCCAGCAGTGAACCACCTATGGACACCAAAGCTTTCTTT
TRBV6-1	NA	TRBJ1-3	NA	CASSEHFSGNTIYF	TGTGCCAGCAGTGAACACTTCTCTGGAAACACCATATATTTT
TRBV2	TRBD1	TRBJ1-3	NA	CASRDREANTIYF	TGTGCCAGCAGGGACAGGGAGGCGAACACCATATATTTT